This T cell receptor beta chain was documented in a study of cytomegalovirus exposure and HLA in healthy donors. Germline V CDR1 and CDR2: LGHNA, YNFKEQ. V was clipped by 0 bases and J by 2 bases, with 10 bases between them. The CDR3 has 15 residues. A remark on this clone: Its antigen is not identified.

Researchers ran the PCR with 60 Vbeta and 13 Jbeta primers. In the original workflow: Later work found approximately 87 million unique TCR beta chains, with 9.5 million to 11 million shared. Generated by immunoSEQ multiplex PCR, the TCRdb table keeps only in-frame clones and is missing some. V and J calls plus clone size are reproduced from that table; the DNA served to infer D and trimming. The sample includes 150,000 to 200,000 clones, 65% to 80% of them seen just once. Regarding the study as a whole: Cytomegalovirus status, reportedly, was diagnosed with high specificity and sensitivity by the classifier. For TCR beta chains, V- and J-gene trimming was later linked to a missense DCLRE1C variant.

This receptor was obtained from a man between 18 and 29 years old in good health and CMV-seropositive. Sequencing used PBMCs. The V gene is TRBV4-2, the J gene TRBJ1-2, with D hard to call. This chain's CDR3 is CASSQDQTVNYGYTF. The CDR3 DNA sequence: TGTGCCAGCAGCCAAGATCAAACTGTCAACTATGGCTACACCTTC.